The TCR beta chain described here comes from a study of blood T cell repertoires in COVID-19 (dated by TCRdb to about 2020). With regard to the full study: Samples covering the acute and convalescent phases of COVID-19 were provided by collaborators in the United States, Italy and Spain. The prospective study material was composed of cDNA or gDNA derived from T cells, B-cell-depleted T cells, or PBMCs. Subjects who had been exposed to COVID-19, were actively infected with it, or had recovered from it provided the deeply sampled blood TCRbeta repertoires that made up the dataset. The repertoires were released in a freely available public database intended as a resource for research on the immune response to SARS-CoV-2. Samples came from the ongoing ImmuneRACE study (first 160 participants) plus 1,254 subjects from 6 global collaborators. Nearly every sample came with metadata listing a de-identified subject ID, COVID-19 status, age in years and sex. Where available, HLA class I and class II types were obtained from metadata supplied by the sample provider rather than from assay-based typing. Results and caveats for the whole study, not just this receptor: How much clinical and demographic metadata was included differed by source and by participant, and the metadata was provided uncurated.

For this clone: It has no known antigen specificity. Base quality data are lacking; no much larger clone is found one base away.

V is clipped by 0 bases and J by 3 bases, and the sequence between their germline boundaries is 12 bases long. In the germline V gene, CDR1 corresponds to SGHRS and CDR2 to YFSETQ. The CDR3 contains 15 residues, cysteine and phenylalanine counted. This entry keeps only the CDR3 DNA: 45 bases, framed from base 1. TCRbeta CDR3 regions were amplified from genomic DNA using the immunoSEQ Assay, a bias-controlled multiplex PCR. The paper's data handling went like this. The number of nucleated cells in each sample was estimated by amplification of reference gene primers within the assay. To quantify the absolute abundance of each unique TCRbeta CDR3 rearrangement, sequence reads were collapsed and filtered. For each sample, productive Simpson clonality was calculated as the square root of Simpson's diversity index across productive rearrangements. TCRdb provides this immuneACCESS table in a form limited to in-frame rearrangements. Some clones are lacking; in checked studies, under half of them reflect an unresolved V gene, and why the rest are absent is not known. D and trimming come from the DNA, and the V and J calls and clone size come from that table. The sample includes 70,000 to 90,000 clones, with 70% to 90% observed a single time. The ten most abundant clones make up about 18% of the sample.

Whole blood was collected in K2EDTA tubes by collaborating institutions according to the institutions' own protocols. For TCRbeta analysis, collaborators shipped samples in one of three forms: frozen whole blood, isolated PBMCs, or DNA extracted from either of those sample types. The TCR comes from a woman in her sixties with acute or convalescent COVID-19. What was sequenced was peripheral blood. The sequence joins TRBV5-1 to TRBJ1-1; tentative D gene TRBD1, with 5 bases matching. The nucleotide sequence reads TGCGCCAGCAGCTTGGAACCCGGGGGAGACACTGAAGCTTTCTTT. It translates to CASSLEPGGDTEAFF.